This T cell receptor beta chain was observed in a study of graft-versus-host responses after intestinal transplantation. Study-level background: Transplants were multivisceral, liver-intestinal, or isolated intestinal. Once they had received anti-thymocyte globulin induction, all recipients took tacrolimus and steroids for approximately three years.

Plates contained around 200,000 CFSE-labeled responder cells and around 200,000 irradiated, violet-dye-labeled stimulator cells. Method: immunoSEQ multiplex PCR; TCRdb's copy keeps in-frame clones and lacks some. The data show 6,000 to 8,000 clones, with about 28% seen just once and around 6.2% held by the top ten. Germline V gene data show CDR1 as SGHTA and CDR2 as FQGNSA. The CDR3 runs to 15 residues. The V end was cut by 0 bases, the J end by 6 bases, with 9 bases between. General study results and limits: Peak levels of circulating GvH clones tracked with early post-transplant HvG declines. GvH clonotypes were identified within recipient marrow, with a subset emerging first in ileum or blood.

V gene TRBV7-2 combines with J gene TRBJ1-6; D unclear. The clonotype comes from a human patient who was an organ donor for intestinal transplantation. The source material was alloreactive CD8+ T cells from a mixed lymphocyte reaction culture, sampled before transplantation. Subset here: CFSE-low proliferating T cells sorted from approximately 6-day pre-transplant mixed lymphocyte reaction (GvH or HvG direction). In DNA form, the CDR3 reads TGTGCCAGCAGCTTAGCCCGCGGGTTTAATTCACCCCTCCACTTT. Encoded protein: CASSLARGFNSPLHF. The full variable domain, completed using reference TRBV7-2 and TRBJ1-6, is GAGVSQSPSNKVTEKGKDVELRCDPISGHTALYWYRQSLGQGLEFLIYFQGNSAPDKSGLPSDRFSAERTGGSVSTLTIQRTQQEDSAVYLCASSLARGFNSPLHFGNGTRLTVT.